Below are 20 T cell receptor beta chains sequenced from a single sample in a study of Ad26.COV2.S vaccination and SARS-CoV-2 variants. Only in-frame clones appear in the TCRdb table, and some are missing; sequencing was by immunoSEQ multiplex PCR. Of about 380,000 clones listed, 83% were seen once; the top ten hold about 7.4%. Treatment noted: around 19 received Ad26.COV2.S at low or high dose, single or two shots; roughly five received placebo; per-sample allocation not given. Specimen acquisition occurred on day 63 following the initial vaccine or placebo injection. Source: peripheral blood, taken in a trial of Ad26.COV2.S vaccine versus placebo. These TCRs come from a person aged 18-60 years who received the Ad26.COV2.S COVID-19 vaccine or a placebo.

This chain links TRBV19 with TRBJ2-1, with TRBD2 matching over 8 bases. There are 16 residues in the CDR3. Losses at the gene ends were 8 bases for V and 9 bases for J; bases not matched to a gene: 18. Germline-derived CDR1 and CDR2 are LNHDA and SQIVND (reference sequence). CDR3 bases: TGTGCCAGTGCCCCCCCAGCGGGAGTCGCCTTGGGTGAGCAGTTCTTC. Translating it yields CASAPPAGVALGEQFF.

This clone was seen only once. Other DNA variants within this sample encode the same CDR3. The genes are TRBV18 and TRBJ2-3; D unresolved. The CDR3 contains 11 residues. Trimming took 3 bases from V and 2 from J, leaving 0 bases between them. Germline CDR1 is KGHSH and CDR2 is LQKENI. CDR3 sequence reads: CASSPTDTQYF. CDR3 bases: TGTGCCAGCTCACCCACAGATACGCAGTATTTT.

This chain links TRBV6-2 or TRBV6-3 with TRBJ2-5; TRBD1 matches 8 bases. The V gene's germline CDR1 is MNHEY and CDR2 SVGEGT. The CDR3 consists of 16 residues. V shed 6 bases and J 4 bases; nucleotides not matched to a gene: 13. The CDR3 bases are TGTGCCAGCAGCCCTGGACGGCCAGGGGGCTTAGAGACCCAGTACTTC. It codes for CASSPGRPGGLETQYF.

The CDR3 DNA is TGTGCCAGCAGCCAGCAAGCCTTACGCGACGAGCAGTACTTC. Protein: CASSQQALRDEQYF. The chain carries TRBV4-2 and TRBJ2-7; no firm D call. This CDR3 spans 14 amino acids. Germline assignment: CDR1 LGHNA and CDR2 YNFKEQ. Deletions cut 3 bases from V and 5 bases from J, with 14 bases between.

The V and J genes are TRBV7-6 and TRBJ1-3; D is unclear. Trimming shortened V by 3 bases and J by 0 bases, and 12 bases separated the two germline ends. This CDR3 is 16 amino acids long. Germline assignment: CDR1 SGHVS and CDR2 FNYEAQ. The CDR3, as DNA: TGTGCCAGCAGCTTCGGACTGTCAACCTCTGGAAACACCATATATTTT. Translation gives CASSFGLSTSGNTIYF.

This chain uses TRBV21-1 with TRBJ2-7. TRBV21-1 is flagged as a pseudogene. The CDR3 is 12 amino acids. The CDR3, as DNA: TGTGCCAGCCGAAAGGGCTCCTACGAGCAGTACTTC. It specifies CASRKGSYEQYF.

The rearrangement joins TRBV6-6 to TRBJ2-3, with TRBD2 matching 11 bases. The CDR3 has 16 amino acids. Per germline, CDR1 MNHNY and CDR2 SVGAGI (reference sequence). V dropped 2 bases and J dropped 5; count of bases not matched to a gene: 6. Here the CDR3 reads CASSYVLTSGGDTQYF. The CDR3 nucleotides read TGTGCCAGCAGTTACGTTTTAACTAGCGGGGGAGATACGCAGTATTTT.

This clone showed up just a few times. One end of the junction varies from germline; a read error may be responsible. This chain connects TRBV14 to TRBJ2-1, with a weak D call TRBD1 (8 bases). Germline V lookup: CDR1 SGHDN, CDR2 FVKESK. The CDR3 contains 13 residues. The CDR3 here is CASSLPTGGERFF. DNA for the CDR3: TGTGCCAGCAGCCTACCAACAGGGGGGGAGCGGTTCTTC.

The chain recombines TRBV2 with TRBJ1-2, with 8 bases that match TRBD1. The V gene end was trimmed by 10 bases and the J gene end by 8 bases; junction bases not matched to a gene: 12. This CDR3 spans 13 amino acids. Per germline, CDR1 SNHLY and CDR2 FYNNEI. The CDR3 sequence is CATGTGVTTGYTF. CDR3 bases: TGTGCCACCGGGACAGGAGTTACTACAGGCTACACCTTC.

There are a few counts of this clone. V and J are TRBV6-1 and TRBJ2-7; D might be TRBD1 or TRBD2, each matching 5 bases. This CDR3 has 14 residues. Germline V lookup: CDR1 MNHNS, CDR2 SASEGT. V gave up 2 bases and J gave up 5 bases, with 13 bases separating them. DNA of the CDR3: TGTGCCAGCAGTGAATACTGGGGGAATAACGAGCAGTACTTC. Residues: CASSEYWGNNEQYF.

The rearrangement uses TRBV11-3 and TRBJ1-1; weak D call: TRBD1 (5 bases). Trimming stripped 5 bases from V and 3 bases from J, with 10 bases between. This CDR3 spans 13 amino acids. Per germline, CDR1 SGHNT and CDR2 YENEEA. CDR3 region: CASSPGGDTEAFF. The CDR3 DNA follows: TGTGCCAGCAGCCCCGGGGGAGACACTGAAGCTTTCTTT.

The chain combines TRBV18 with TRBJ2-7, with a possible D match to TRBD1 (6 bases). Germline CDR1 reads KGHSH; CDR2 reads LQKENI. This CDR3 contains 13 residues. Trimming pared 3 bases from V and 6 bases from J, leaving 12 bases between. In DNA, the CDR3 is TGTGCCAGCTCACCCATAAACAGGGCCGAGCAGTACTTC. Its protein product is CASSPINRAEQYF.

The V and J genes are TRBV7-8 and TRBJ1-2, with a weak D call TRBD1 (5 bases). The ends were cut back, 5 bases at V and 7 bases at J, with 23 bases in the middle. Germline V gene lookup returns CDR1 SGHVS and CDR2 FQNEAQ. The CDR3 covers 16 residues. The CDR3 protein is CASSQPGPIILGGYTF. DNA for the CDR3: TGTGCCAGCAGCCAACCGGGGCCTATTATCCTGGGTGGCTACACCTTC. Using reference TRBV7-8 and TRBJ1-2 for the parts outside the CDR3, the full variable domain is GAGVSQSPRYKVAKRGQDVALRCDPISGHVSLFWYQQALGQGPEFLTYFQNEAQLDKSGLPSDRFFAERPEGSVSTLKIQRTQQEDSAVYLCASSQPGPIILGGYTFGSGTRLTVV.

The V gene is TRBV18, the J gene TRBJ1-4; no firm D call. CDR3 length: 13 amino acids. Germline V gives CDR1 KGHSH, CDR2 LQKENI. V lost 2 bases and J lost 10, with 11 bases in between. The DNA for the CDR3 is TGTGCCAGCTCACCAGCGACGGAGGGAAAACTGTTTTTT. Amino acid sequence: CASSPATEGKLFF.

The rearrangement links TRBV19 to TRBJ1-6; unclear D gene. Germline assignment: CDR1 LNHDA and CDR2 SQIVND (reference sequence). The V end lost 9 bases, the J end lost 10 bases, and 22 bases lay between the germline ends. The CDR3 covers 15 residues. CDR3: CASSSGERMSSPLHF. CDR3 nucleotides: TGTGCCAGCTCTTCCGGGGAGCGCATGAGCTCACCCCTCCACTTT.

The chain uses TRBV6-5 and TRBJ2-7, with TRBD1 matching over 10 bases. Unmatched junction bases numbered 10, after V lost 7 bases and J lost 7 bases. This CDR3 contains 14 residues. CDR1 is MNHEY, CDR2 SVGAGI, per germline. CDR3 DNA sequence: TGTGCCAGCACTCCGACAGGGGGCCTATGGGAGCAGTACTTC. Translated: CASTPTGGLWEQYF.

The chain has TRBV5-6 and TRBJ2-5; a possible D gene is TRBD2 (7 bases). Germline-derived CDR1 and CDR2 are SGHDT and YYEEEE. The V end was cut by 4 bases, the J end by 4 bases, with 17 bases between. CDR3 size: 15 residues. In DNA, the CDR3 is TGTGCCAGCAGCACTGCTAGGGGGGGAGGAGAGACCCAGTACTTC. Translation: CASSTARGGGETQYF. Combining the CDR3 with reference TRBV5-6 and TRBJ2-5 gives the whole variable domain DAGVTQSPTHLIKTRGQQVTLRCSPKSGHDTVSWYQQALGQGPQFIFQYYEEEERQRGNFPDRFSGHQFPNYSSELNVNALLLGDSALYLCASSTARGGGETQYFGPGTRLLVL.

This chain links TRBV11-2 with TRBJ2-7; D call uncertain. The CDR3 spans 15 residues. Trimming pared 3 bases from V and 1 base from J, leaving 13 bases between. Germline V gives CDR1 SGHAT, CDR2 FQNNGV. CDR3 nucleotide sequence: TGTGCCAGCAGCTTGGGTGGCGGATCATCCTACGAGCAGTACTTC. Translated: CASSLGGGSSYEQYF. The full variable domain, rest sourced from reference TRBV11-2 and TRBJ2-7, is EAGVAQSPRYKIIEKRQSVAFWCNPISGHATLYWYQQILGQGPKLLIQFQNNGVVDDSQLPKDRFSAERLKGVDSTLKIQPAKLEDSAVYLCASSLGGGSSYEQYFGPGTRLTVT.

This chain uses TRBV6-5 with TRBJ2-7; no reliable D call. This CDR3 contains 13 residues. Germline values: CDR1 MNHEY, CDR2 SVGAGI. Trimming removed 6 bases at V and 3 bases at J, with 12 bases between. This CDR3 is CASRLAGIYEQYF. CDR3 nucleotides: TGTGCCAGCAGACTGGCCGGTATCTACGAGCAGTACTTC.

This clone was counted only a few times. This rearrangement joins TRBV11-2 to TRBJ2-3, with no clear D. The CDR3 extends over 14 amino acids. V was pared by 0 bases and J by 4 bases, with 8 bases between. The germline V gene encodes CDR1 SGHAT and CDR2 FQNNGV. The CDR3, as DNA: TGTGCCAGCAGCTTAGATATTTACGCAGATACGCAGTATTTT. This encodes CASSLDIYADTQYF. Drawing the rest from reference TRBV11-2 and TRBJ2-3, the complete variable domain is EAGVAQSPRYKIIEKRQSVAFWCNPISGHATLYWYQQILGQGPKLLIQFQNNGVVDDSQLPKDRFSAERLKGVDSTLKIQPAKLEDSAVYLCASSLDIYADTQYFGPGTRLTVL.